A single T cell receptor (beta chain) is shown here with its context. Its antigen is unidentified. This specimen comes from a study of CXCR3-negative and CXCR3-positive naive CD8 T cells. Whole-study results and caveats: Greater hydrophobicity was found in TRB CDR3s of CXCR3-positive naive cells than of CXCR3-negative naive cells. In both naive subsets diversity was comparably high, whereas memory CD8+ cells showed much lower diversity.

Each TRB cDNA library was prepared by 5' RACE (with UMI labels). TCRdb processed the 5' RACE reads again and assigns one entry to each CDR3 protein, with no DNA. The sample has some 99,000 distinct CDR3 sequences. The CDR3 spans 15 residues. CDR1 and CDR2 (germline): MGHRA, YSYEKL. The chain carries TRBV4-1 and TRBJ2-1; the D call from TCRdb, TRBD1, cannot be confirmed without DNA. The sequenced sample consisted of naive CXCR3+ CD8+ T cells from blood. Documented subset: CD45RO-CCR7+CD27+CD95- naive CD8+ T cells expressing CXCR3 (TNR3+). This clonotype was obtained from a human donor in good health. Some clones in this sample may be carry-over from other donors' samples. CDR3 amino acids: CASSQFVQGGNEQFF.